These 6 T cell receptor beta chains originate from one sample sequenced in a study of blood T cell repertoires in COVID-19 (dated by TCRdb to the early 2020s). The library was prepared using the immunoSEQ multiplex PCR assay. What TCRdb holds here is the immuneACCESS table cut down to in-frame rearrangements. Part of the clones is not present; checked against another copy, under half of the missing clones reflect an unresolved V gene, and the others are unexplained. This sample lists some 130,000 clones; approximately 84% were detected once. The ten largest make up about 15% of the sample. The sequenced sample was peripheral blood. The receptors stem from a woman older than 75 with acute or convalescent COVID-19.

This clone was seen just once. This chain connects TRBV6-1 to TRBJ2-4, with 8 bases lining up with TRBD1. Trimming at V came to 3 bases and at J to 3 bases, leaving 10 bases not matched to a gene. The CDR3 runs 17 residues. Germline CDR1 and CDR2: MNHNS and SASEGT. CDR3: CASSDRRQGSGKNIQYF. The DNA of the CDR3 is TGTGCCAGCAGTGACAGACGACAGGGGTCGGGCAAAAACATTCAGTACTTC.

The chain joins TRBV7-9 to TRBJ1-1; 10 nucleotides align to TRBD1. From germline, CDR1 is SEHNR and CDR2 FQNEAQ (reference sequence). The length of the CDR3 is 13 residues. The V and J ends lost 5 bases and 5 bases, in that order; junction bases with no gene match: 2. The CDR3 sequence is CASSGQGGTEAFF. The CDR3 DNA is TGTGCCAGCAGCGGACAGGGGGGGACTGAAGCTTTCTTT.

The chain joins TRBV4-1 to TRBJ1-6; D call uncertain. V lost 2 bases to trimming and J lost 3 bases, with 8 bases between them. CDR1 MGHRA and CDR2 YSYEKL come from the germline V gene. There are 15 residues in the CDR3. The CDR3 nucleotides are TGCGCCAGCAGCCAAAACCCCAGCTATAATTCACCCCTCCACTTT. Translating it yields CASSQNPSYNSPLHF.

The chain combines TRBV11-2 with TRBJ2-5, with a possible D match to TRBD1 (6 bases). CDR3 length: 13 residues. V was trimmed by 5 bases and J by 5 bases, leaving 12 bases between them. Germline V gene data show CDR1 as SGHAT and CDR2 as FQNNGV. The CDR3 sequence is CASSLRRGETQYF. The DNA of the CDR3 is TGTGCCAGCAGCCTCCGAAGGGGGGAGACCCAGTACTTC.

The gene calls are TRBV9 and TRBJ2-3; weak D call: TRBD2 (6 bases). The CDR3 is 15 residues long. The germline V gene has CDR1 SGDLS and CDR2 YYNGEE. Trimming removed 0 bases at V and 4 bases at J, with 12 bases between. This CDR3 reads CASSVELARADTQYF. In DNA form, the CDR3 reads TGTGCCAGCAGCGTAGAACTAGCTAGGGCAGATACGCAGTATTTT. The whole variable domain, remainder taken from reference TRBV9 and TRBJ2-3, is DSGVTQTPKHLITATGQRVTLRCSPRSGDLSVYWYQQSLDQGLQFLIQYYNGEERAKGNILERFSAQQFPDLHSELNLSSLELGDSALYFCASSVELARADTQYFGPGTRLTVL.

J is TRBJ2-3 and V is TRBV5-4, with 8 bases lining up with TRBD2. Trimming cost V 0 bases and J 0 bases; bases outside gene matches: 3. Germline lookup yields CDR1 SGHNT and CDR2 YYREEE (reference sequence). The CDR3 contains 16 residues. As DNA, the CDR3 is TGTGCCAGCAGCTTGGGAGCGGGAGCTAGCACAGATACGCAGTATTTT. It yields the protein CASSLGAGASTDTQYF.